The following is a T cell receptor beta chain sequence with its context. Living in about two dozen US areas, the participants were between about 18 and 100 years of age. Which cohort a participant joined came from the clinical history participants gave. Assay: immunoSEQ multiplex PCR; the TCRdb copy retains only in-frame clones and omits some. This sample carries over 200,000 clones, approximately 80% of them seen once, and the ten largest clones take approximately 16%. The data derive from a study of blood T cell repertoires in COVID-19. Study information: Italy, Spain and the United States were the sources of the convalescent and acute COVID-19 samples. Sources were T cells, B-cell-depleted T cells, or PBMCs; the material itself was cDNA or gDNA.

Sequencing was carried out using PBMCs or T cells enriched from blood (not recorded which). This sequence originates from a man aged 35 to 55 who had recovered from COVID-19.

DNA for the CDR3: TGCAGCGTTGGTTTACGGGTCACAGATACGCAGTATTTT. Translated: CSVGLRVTDTQYF. The chain joins TRBV29-1 to TRBJ2-3; D remains unclear. The CDR3 totals 13 residues. V lost 4 bases and J lost 2, with 10 bases in between. Germline CDR1 and CDR2: SQVTM and ANQGSEA.